This TCR beta chain was documented in a study of human T cells and chemical hapten exposure. The overall study: Upper-back patch tests with 0.01% DPC were read at 6 days. The study's findings and limits: TCRs whose frequency exceeded 1 in 1000 remained the same following DPC sensitization.

TCRdb independently ran MiXCR on the RACE reads; one entry per CDR3 protein. The sample holds 280,000 or so distinct CDR3 sequences, approximately 7.5% seen once. V dropped 5 bases and J dropped 0 bases, with 7 bases sitting between them. Per the germline V gene, CDR1 is KGHDR and CDR2 is SFDVKD. The CDR3 totals 14 residues. This clonotype was counted ten times or more. Its specificity is not known. This sample's time point: pre-sensitization, week 0. Treatment indicated: therapeutic diphenylcyclopropenone sensitization with weekly scalp DPC. The material sequenced was whole blood, taken in connection with sensitization to the hapten diphenylcyclopropenone (DPC). V is TRBV24-1 and J is TRBJ1-5; D not certain. The TCR originated in a man between 18 and 29 years old with alopecia areata. Some clones in this sample may be carry-over from other donors' samples. CDR3 amino acids: CATSAPYSNQPQHF. DNA for the CDR3: TGTGCCACCAGTGCTCCCTATAGCAATCAGCCCCAGCATTTT.